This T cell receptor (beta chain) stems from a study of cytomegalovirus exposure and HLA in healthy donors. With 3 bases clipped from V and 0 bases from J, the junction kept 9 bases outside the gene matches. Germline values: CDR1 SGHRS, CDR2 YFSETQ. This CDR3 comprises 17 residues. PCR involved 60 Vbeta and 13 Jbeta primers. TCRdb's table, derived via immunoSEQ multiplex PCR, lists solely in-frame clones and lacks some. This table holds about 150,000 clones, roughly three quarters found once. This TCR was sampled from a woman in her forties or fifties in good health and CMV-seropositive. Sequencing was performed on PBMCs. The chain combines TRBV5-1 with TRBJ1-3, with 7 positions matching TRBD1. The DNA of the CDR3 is TGCGCCAGCAGCTCCTCGGCCAGGGGGTACTCTGGAAACACCATATATTTT. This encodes CASSSSARGYSGNTIYF.